The clone carrying this T cell receptor beta chain came up a few times. Its antigen is still unknown. The sample originates from a study of CD8+ T cells in alopecia areata. Study outcomes and limitations: Among the top 100, expanded CD8+ clones were significantly decreased by tofacitinib, as was scalp clonality. In lesional scalp, particularly from alopecia totalis/universalis, clonality was higher than in normal scalp.

RNA was isolated and reverse transcribed to cDNA, the sequencing template. The table came from immunoSEQ multiplex PCR; TCRdb's copy has only in-frame clones and leaves some out. The table lists roughly 100,000 clones, over 75% of them singletons. This sample's treatment: oral pan-JAK inhibitor, 5-10 mg twice daily. Peripheral blood and lesional scalp punch biopsies came from alopecia areata patients. PBMCs, the starting material, were the source of sorted CD4+ and CD8+ T cells. Germline values: CDR1 MNHNY, CDR2 SVGAGI (reference sequence). V lost 6 bases and J 6 bases, leaving 24 bases between the germline ends. The CDR3 runs 16 residues.

This specimen was CD8+ T cells sorted from blood, taken at roughly week 30, from a patient treated with tofacitinib. The receptor comes from a human donor with alopecia areata. The chain recombines TRBV6-6 with TRBJ2-7; D gene unclear. CDR3 region: CASSHPSVAFGLEQYF. The DNA for the CDR3 is TGTGCCAGCAGCCACCCTTCCGTAGCCTTCGGGCTCGAGCAGTACTTC.